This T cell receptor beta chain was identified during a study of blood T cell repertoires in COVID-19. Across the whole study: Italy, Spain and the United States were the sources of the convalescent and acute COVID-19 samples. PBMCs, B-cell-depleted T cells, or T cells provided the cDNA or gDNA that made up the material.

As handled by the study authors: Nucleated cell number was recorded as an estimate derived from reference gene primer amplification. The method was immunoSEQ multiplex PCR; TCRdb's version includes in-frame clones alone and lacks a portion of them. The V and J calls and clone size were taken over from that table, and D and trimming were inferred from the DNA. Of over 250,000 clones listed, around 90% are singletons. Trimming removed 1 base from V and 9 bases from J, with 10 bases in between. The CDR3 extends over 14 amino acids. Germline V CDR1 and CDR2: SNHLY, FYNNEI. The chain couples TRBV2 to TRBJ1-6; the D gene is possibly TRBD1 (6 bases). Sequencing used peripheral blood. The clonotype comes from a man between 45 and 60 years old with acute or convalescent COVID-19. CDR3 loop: CASSEGAGVSPLHF. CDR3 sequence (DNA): TGTGCCAGCAGTGAAGGGGCAGGGGTTTCACCCCTCCACTTT.